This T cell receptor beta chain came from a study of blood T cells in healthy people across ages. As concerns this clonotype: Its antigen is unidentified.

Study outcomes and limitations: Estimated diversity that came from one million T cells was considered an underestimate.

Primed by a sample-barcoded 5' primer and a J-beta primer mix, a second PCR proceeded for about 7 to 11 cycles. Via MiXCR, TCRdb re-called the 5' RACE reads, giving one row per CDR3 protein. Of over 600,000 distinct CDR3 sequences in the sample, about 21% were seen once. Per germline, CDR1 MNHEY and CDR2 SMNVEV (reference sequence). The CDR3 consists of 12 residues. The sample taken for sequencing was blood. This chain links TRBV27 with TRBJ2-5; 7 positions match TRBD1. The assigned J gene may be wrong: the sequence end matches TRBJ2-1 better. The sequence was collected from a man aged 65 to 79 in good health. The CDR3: CASSSFRTGQFF. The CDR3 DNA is TGTGCCAGCAGTTCTTTTAGGACAGGGCAGTTCTTC.